This TCR beta chain was identified during a study of CD8+ T cells in alopecia areata. Regarding treatment: oral pan-JAK inhibitor, 5-10 mg twice daily. Sequencing relied on a cDNA template that was reverse transcribed from extracted RNA. Assay: immunoSEQ multiplex PCR; the TCRdb copy retains only in-frame clones and omits some. The repertoire holds roughly 200,000 clones, with about 55% as singletons. The TCR originated in a human donor with alopecia areata. This sample comprised CD8+ T cells sorted from blood, obtained at week 24, from a patient treated with tofacitinib.

The CDR3 spells CASSPGPTGNEQFF. CDR3 DNA: TGTGCCAGCAGTCCAGGGCCAACAGGGAATGAGCAGTTCTTC. V and J are TRBV27 and TRBJ2-1, with D possibly matching TRBD1 (6 bases). Germline V lookup: CDR1 MNHEY, CDR2 SMNVEV (reference sequence). V was cut by 5 bases and J by 7 bases, with 15 bases left in between. The CDR3 length is 14 residues.